Listed below are T cell receptor beta chains from one sample, sequenced in a study of blood T cell repertoires in COVID-19. Generated by immunoSEQ multiplex PCR, the TCRdb table keeps only in-frame clones and is missing some. The sample includes over 200,000 clones, more than 75% of them seen just once. Material: peripheral blood. Receptors originate from a man aged 35 to 55 who had recovered from COVID-19. Each CDR3 is given with its conserved first and last residue. A D gene is named only where the DNA matches it firmly. Clone size, where shown, is once, few, many, or a class for clones that have expanded.

TGCGCCAGCAGCTTGCGGACAGGGAACACTGAAGCTTTCTTT	CASSLRTGNTEAFF	-	TRBV5-1	TRBJ1-1	TRBD1
TGTGCCAGCAGCTTACGGCTAGCGGGGGAAGAGCAGTTCTTC	CASSLRLAGEEQFF	-	TRBV11-2	TRBJ2-1	TRBD2
TGTGCCAGCAGCCTCATAGCGGGTTTGGTGTACAATGAGCAGTTCTTC	CASSLIAGLVYNEQFF	-	TRBV5-6	TRBJ2-1	TRBD2
TGTGCCATCAGAGCCGGGACTAGGGCAATAGGTGAGCAGTTCTTC	CAIRAGTRAIGEQFF	once	TRBV10-3	TRBJ2-1	TRBD2
TGTGCCAGCAGTTACAGGGGACAGGTCAATGGCTACACCTTC	CASSYRGQVNGYTF	-	TRBV6-5	TRBJ1-2	TRBD1
TGCAGCGTTGGACAGGGTAATACTGAAGCTTTCTTT	CSVGQGNTEAFF	-	TRBV29-1	TRBJ1-1	TRBD1
TGTGCCAGCAGCCGTCTAGAAATTAGGGGCACTGAAGCTTTCTTT	CASSRLEIRGTEAFF	-	TRBV6-5	TRBJ1-1	-
TGTGCCAGCAGTAGACAGGGACAAGAGACCCAGTACTTC	CASSRQGQETQYF	-	TRBV27	TRBJ2-5	TRBD1
TGTGCCAGCAGCTTAGGATCCAGGGGCCAAGAGACCCAGTACTTC	CASSLGSRGQETQYF	-	TRBV11-3	TRBJ2-5	-
TGTGCCAGCAGCTTAGTAGCGGGGGGCTCCTCCTACGAGCAGTACTTC	CASSLVAGGSSYEQYF	once	TRBV7-8	TRBJ2-7	TRBD2
TGTGCCATCAGATCCTCCGGGACAGGGGTCAATGAGCAGTTCTTC	CAIRSSGTGVNEQFF	-	TRBV10-3	TRBJ2-1	TRBD1
TGTGCCAGCAGTTACCGAGGGCGGGGTCTGGATACGCAGTATTTT	CASSYRGRGLDTQYF	many	TRBV6-5	TRBJ2-3	-
TGTGCCAGCACCAATAGACAGGGGGCTCCCCTAACCCAAGAGACCCAGTACTTC	CASTNRQGAPLTQETQYF	-	TRBV5-4	TRBJ2-5	TRBD1
TGTGCCAGCCAAACAGGCCGTAATTCACCCCTCCACTTT	CASQTGRNSPLHF	-	TRBV6-6	TRBJ1-6	-
TGTGCCAGCAGCCCAGGGATCTCCGGAAACACCATATATTTT	CASSPGISGNTIYF	few	TRBV7-9	TRBJ1-3	-
TGTGCCATCAGGGTGGGACAGACCCAGAGAACAAACACCGGGGAGCTGTTTTTT	CAIRVGQTQRTNTGELFF	-	TRBV10-3	TRBJ2-2	TRBD1
TGCAGTGCTAGATTGGGCGGGACCTTC	CSARLGGTF	-	TRBV20-1	TRBJ1-2	-
TGTGCCAGCAGCCATACCGGGGGACTTGACTACGAGCAGTACTTC	CASSHTGGLDYEQYF	once	TRBV5-4	TRBJ2-7	-